This T cell receptor beta chain was captured in a study of T cell repertoires in cytomegalovirus infection. Findings and limits, study-wide: There were HLA-C-restricted CMV-specific TCR beta clonotypes dominating the ex vivo response.

This clonotype was counted once. Its specificity is unknown. CDR1 is LNHDA, CDR2 SQIVND, per germline (reference sequence). This CDR3 region has 14 residues. Trimming stripped 4 bases from V and 7 bases from J, with 13 bases between. TCRdb re-called the reads through MiXCR, storing one row per CDR3 protein. The sample yields about 680,000 distinct CDR3 sequences, 20% to 25% seen once. The sequence was collected from a human donor in good health (CMV status not recorded). Some clones in this sample may be carry-over from other donors' samples. Sequencing was performed on CD8+ T cells from PBMCs. The rearrangement joins TRBV19 to TRBJ1-4, with D possibly being TRBD1 (5 bases). DNA of the CDR3: TGTGCCAGTAGTACAAGGACGGGACGTGAAAAACTGTTTTTT. Translated: CASSTRTGREKLFF.